The rows below give T cell receptor beta chains drawn from one sample of a study of shared clonotypes between healthy human individuals. TCRdb keeps only in-frame clones here, not all; method: immunoSEQ multiplex PCR. The sample holds 850,000 to 1,100,000 clones, roughly 80% seen once. Sample: memory CD4+ T cells from PBMCs. The receptors stem from a man between 18 and 35 years old in good health. Some clones in this sample may be carry-over from other donors' samples. Each CDR3 is given with its conserved first and last residue. The order of the fields is V gene, J gene, clone size, D gene, CDR3 DNA, CDR3 protein. D genes are given only for firm matches. Not every row has a clone size; where given, it reads once, few, many or a size class.

V: TRBV2
J: TRBJ2-1
size: .
D: TRBD2
DNA: TGTGCGAGCAGAGGTATTAGCGGGATCCTGGGGGAGCAGTTCTTC
CDR3: CASRGISGILGEQFF

V: TRBV28
J: TRBJ1-2
size: .
D: .
DNA: TGTGCCAGCAGTTTGGGCAGGACTAACTATGGCTACACCTTC
CDR3: CASSLGRTNYGYTF

V: TRBV14
J: TRBJ2-5
size: .
D: TRBD2
DNA: TGTGCCAGCAGCCGAGGACTAGCCGCCGGGACCCAGTACTTC
CDR3: CASSRGLAAGTQYF

V: TRBV18
J: TRBJ1-5
size: once
D: TRBD1
DNA: TGTGCCAGCTCACCAGGACAGGTCAATCAGCCCCAGCATTTT
CDR3: CASSPGQVNQPQHF

V: TRBV2
J: TRBJ2-7
size: .
D: TRBD2
DNA: TGTGCCAGCTTCCCGGGGGGGGCACGCTTCGAGCAGTACTTC
CDR3: CASFPGGARFEQYF

V: TRBV11-1
J: TRBJ1-3
size: once
D: .
DNA: TGTGCCAGCAGCTTAAACCTGGCCTCTGGAAGCACCATATATTTT
CDR3: CASSLNLASGSTIYF

V: TRBV27
J: TRBJ1-5
size: .
D: .
DNA: TGTGCCAGCAGTTTAAGGCCCCCAGCGTATAGCAATCAGCCCCAGCATTTT
CDR3: CASSLRPPAYSNQPQHF

V: TRBV11-3
J: TRBJ2-2
size: .
D: TRBD1
DNA: TGTGCCAGCAGCGACACAGGGGGCGCCGGGGAGCTGTTTTTT
CDR3: CASSDTGGAGELFF

V: TRBV5-1
J: TRBJ2-2
size: few
D: TRBD2
DNA: TGCGCCAGCAGCTTCCGACTAGCGGGAGAGGGGGAGCTGTTTTTT
CDR3: CASSFRLAGEGELFF

V: TRBV28
J: TRBJ2-5
size: .
D: TRBD1
DNA: TGTGCCAGCAGTCCCAGGACAGGGCCGCAGACCCAGTACTTC
CDR3: CASSPRTGPQTQYF

V: TRBV29-1
J: TRBJ2-3
size: once
D: TRBD1
DNA: TGCAGCGTTGAACAGGGGGCGAATACGCAGTATTTT
CDR3: CSVEQGANTQYF

V: TRBV7-9
J: TRBJ1-2
size: .
D: .
DNA: TGTGCCAGCAGCCCGACTCGGGACCGCCGCTCCTTC
CDR3: CASSPTRDRRSF

V: TRBV10-3
J: TRBJ1-5
size: .
D: .
DNA: TGTGCCATCAGTGAAGCAGCAAGGATTTCTAATCAGCCCCAGCATTTT
CDR3: CAISEAARISNQPQHF

V: TRBV5-1
J: TRBJ2-5
size: .
D: .
DNA: TGCGCCAGCAGCTTCCGGCAAGAGACCCAGTACTTC
CDR3: CASSFRQETQYF

V: TRBV12-5
J: TRBJ1-1
size: once
D: TRBD1
DNA: TGTGCTAGTGGTTTGTTACCGGGACAGGGTTTCACTGAAGCTTTCTTT
CDR3: CASGLLPGQGFTEAFF

V: TRBV29-1
J: TRBJ2-1
size: once
D: TRBD2
DNA: TGCAGCCAGCGGGAGAGCTCCTACAATGAGCAGTTCTTC
CDR3: CSQRESSYNEQFF

V: TRBV27
J: TRBJ2-7
size: .
D: TRBD1
DNA: TGTGCCAGCAGTCTCTCCGGGACAGGGCTCTACGAGCAGTACTTC
CDR3: CASSLSGTGLYEQYF

V: TRBV5-1
J: TRBJ2-1
size: .
D: .
DNA: TGCGCCAGCAGCTTGGTGACAGCCCTTGAGCAGTTCTTC
CDR3: CASSLVTALEQFF

V: TRBV4-1
J: TRBJ1-1
size: .
D: .
DNA: TGCGCCAGCAGCCAAGACGTTACTATGAGGTGGAACACTGAAGCTTTCTTT
CDR3: CASSQDVTMRWNTEAFF

V: TRBV15
J: TRBJ2-5
size: .
D: .
DNA: TGTGCCACCAGCAGAGATCCAGGGTTAGAGACCCAGTACTTC
CDR3: CATSRDPGLETQYF

V: TRBV21-1
J: TRBJ2-4
size: .
D: .
DNA: TGTGCAGGGGACAGGGAAGGGGCCAAAAACATTCAGTACTTC
CDR3: CAGDREGAKNIQYF

V: TRBV27
J: TRBJ2-2
size: .
D: .
DNA: TGTGCCAGCAGTTTATCAGGGCAGGGCCCCGGGGAGCTGTTTTTT
CDR3: CASSLSGQGPGELFF

V: TRBV4-2
J: TRBJ2-1
size: .
D: TRBD1
DNA: TGTGCCAGCAGCCAAGATCAGGCAGGGGGCTACAATGAGCAGTTCTTC
CDR3: CASSQDQAGGYNEQFF

V: TRBV7-2
J: TRBJ1-1
size: many
D: .
DNA: TGTGCCAGCAGCTTAGTAGTGACAGCGAACACTGAAGCTTTCTTT
CDR3: CASSLVVTANTEAFF

V: TRBV5-1
J: TRBJ2-2
size: once
D: .
DNA: TGCGCCAGCAGCTTGGCGGTTCGGCCGATGAACACCGGGGAGCTGTTTTTT
CDR3: CASSLAVRPMNTGELFF

V: TRBV6-5
J: TRBJ1-3
size: .
D: TRBD1
DNA: TGTGCCAGCAGTTACTCTGCAGGGGGCAAAGGAAACACCATATATTTT
CDR3: CASSYSAGGKGNTIYF

V: TRBV2
J: TRBJ1-6
size: .
D: TRBD1
DNA: TGTGCCAGCAGTGAAGGGGCCAGGGGGCCGCGAAATTCACCCCTCCACTTT
CDR3: CASSEGARGPRNSPLHF

V: TRBV18
J: TRBJ1-5
size: .
D: .
DNA: TGTGCCAGCTCACCAGTCCGGCAGAATCAGCCCCAGCATTTT
CDR3: CASSPVRQNQPQHF

V: TRBV2
J: TRBJ2-1
size: .
D: TRBD2
DNA: TGTGCCAGCCTAACTAGCGCCGAAAGCTCCTACAATGAGCAGTTCTTC
CDR3: CASLTSAESSYNEQFF

V: TRBV28
J: TRBJ1-2
size: .
D: TRBD1
DNA: TGTGCCAGCAGTTTACACTTACAGGGGGCGGATGGCTACACCTTC
CDR3: CASSLHLQGADGYTF

V: TRBV18
J: TRBJ2-1
size: .
D: .
DNA: TGTGCCAGCTCAGGACAGTCGGTGCTAGCAAATGAGCAGTTCTTC
CDR3: CASSGQSVLANEQFF

V: TRBV11-1
J: TRBJ2-7
size: .
D: TRBD1
DNA: TGTGCCAGCAGCCCCCAGGGGGCCTCCTACGAGCAGTACTTC
CDR3: CASSPQGASYEQYF

V: TRBV13
J: TRBJ2-4
size: few
D: TRBD2
DNA: TGTGCCAGCGGGAACAGACTAGCGGGAGGGGCTACCAAAAACATTCAGTACTTC
CDR3: CASGNRLAGGATKNIQYF

V: TRBV28
J: TRBJ2-7
size: few
D: .
DNA: TGTGCCAGCAGACAAAGTTGGAGGAATTTGGCCTACGAGCAGTACTTC
CDR3: CASRQSWRNLAYEQYF

V: TRBV19
J: TRBJ2-2
size: .
D: .
DNA: TGTGCCAGTAGTGGCGGTCCCGGGGAGCTGTTTTTT
CDR3: CASSGGPGELFF

V: TRBV6-6
J: TRBJ2-2
size: .
D: .
DNA: TGTGCCACCGGAAAAGGTTCTAACACCGGGGAGCTGTTTTTT
CDR3: CATGKGSNTGELFF

V: TRBV14
J: TRBJ2-7
size: .
D: TRBD1
DNA: TGTGCCAGCAGCCAAGATCAGGGACAGGGCTTCTCCTACGAGCAGTACTTC
CDR3: CASSQDQGQGFSYEQYF

V: TRBV6-1
J: TRBJ1-6
size: .
D: TRBD1
DNA: TGTGCCAGCAGTGAAGGACAGGGGGCGTCACCCCTCCACTTT
CDR3: CASSEGQGASPLHF